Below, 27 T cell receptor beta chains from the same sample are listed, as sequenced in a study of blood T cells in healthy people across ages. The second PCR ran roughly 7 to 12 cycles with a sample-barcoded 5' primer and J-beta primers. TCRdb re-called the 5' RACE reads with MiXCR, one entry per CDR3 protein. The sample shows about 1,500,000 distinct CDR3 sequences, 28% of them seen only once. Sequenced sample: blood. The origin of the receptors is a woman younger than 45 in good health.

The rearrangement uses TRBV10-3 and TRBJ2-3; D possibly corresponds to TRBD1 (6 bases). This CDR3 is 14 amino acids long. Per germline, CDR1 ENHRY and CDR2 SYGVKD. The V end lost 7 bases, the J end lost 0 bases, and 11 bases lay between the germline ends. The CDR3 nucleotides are TGTGCCATCACCCGGGACAAAAGCACAGATACGCAGTATTTT. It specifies CAITRDKSTDTQYF.

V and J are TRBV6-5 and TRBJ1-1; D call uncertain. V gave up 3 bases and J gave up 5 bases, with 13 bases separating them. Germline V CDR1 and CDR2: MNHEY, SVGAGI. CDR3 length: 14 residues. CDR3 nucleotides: TGTGCCAGCAGTTATGTCCAGGATATTACTGAAGCTTTCTTT. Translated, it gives CASSYVQDITEAFF.

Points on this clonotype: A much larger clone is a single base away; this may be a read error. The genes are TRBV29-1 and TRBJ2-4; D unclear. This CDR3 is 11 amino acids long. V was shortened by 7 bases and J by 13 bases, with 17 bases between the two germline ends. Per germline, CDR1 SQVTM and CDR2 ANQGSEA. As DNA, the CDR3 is TGCAGCGGTGGGGTAAACAATGAGCAGTACTTC. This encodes CSGGVNNEQYF.

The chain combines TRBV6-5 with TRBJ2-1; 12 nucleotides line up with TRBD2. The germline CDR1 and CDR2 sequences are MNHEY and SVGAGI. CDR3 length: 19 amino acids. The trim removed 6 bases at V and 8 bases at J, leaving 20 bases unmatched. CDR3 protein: CASSYSGLAGKSRRDEQFF. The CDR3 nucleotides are TGTGCCAGCAGCTATTCCGGACTAGCGGGGAAGTCGAGACGCGATGAGCAGTTCTTC.

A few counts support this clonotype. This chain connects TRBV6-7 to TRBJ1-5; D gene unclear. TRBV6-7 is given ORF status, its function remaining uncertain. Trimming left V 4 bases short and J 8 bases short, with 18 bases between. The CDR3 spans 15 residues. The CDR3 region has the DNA TGTGCCAGCAGTTTCCTTAAGGCCCTTGTTGAGCCCCAGCATTTT. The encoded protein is CASSFLKALVEPQHF.

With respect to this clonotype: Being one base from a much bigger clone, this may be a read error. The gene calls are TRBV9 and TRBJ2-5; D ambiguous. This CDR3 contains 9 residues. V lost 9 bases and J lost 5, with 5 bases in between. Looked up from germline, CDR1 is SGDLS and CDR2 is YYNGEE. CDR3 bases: TGTGCCAACATGGAGACCCAGTACTTC. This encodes CANMETQYF.

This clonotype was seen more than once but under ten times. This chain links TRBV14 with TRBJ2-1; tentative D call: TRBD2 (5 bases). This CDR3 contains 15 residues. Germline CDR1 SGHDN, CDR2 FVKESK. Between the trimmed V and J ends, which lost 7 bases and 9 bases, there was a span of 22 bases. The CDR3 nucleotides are TGTGCCAGCACCGGAGGACTCTCTAATAGTGCTGAGCAGTTCTTC. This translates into CASTGGLSNSAEQFF. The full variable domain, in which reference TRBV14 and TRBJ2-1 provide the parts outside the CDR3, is EAGVTQFPSHSVIEKGQTVTLRCDPISGHDNLYWYRRVMGKEIKFLLHFVKESKQDESGMPNNRFLAERTGGTYSTLKVQPAELEDSGVYFCASTGGLSNSAEQFFGPGTRLTVL.

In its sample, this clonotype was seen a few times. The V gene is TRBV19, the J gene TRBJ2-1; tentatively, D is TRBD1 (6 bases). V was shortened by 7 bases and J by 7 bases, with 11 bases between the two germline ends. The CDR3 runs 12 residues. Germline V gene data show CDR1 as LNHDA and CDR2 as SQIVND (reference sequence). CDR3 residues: CASTNQGNEQFF. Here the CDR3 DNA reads TGTGCCAGTACCAACCAGGGGAATGAGCAGTTCTTC.

The CDR3 loop reads CASSYSGQGFYYGYTF. The CDR3 DNA reads as TGTGCCAGCAGTTACTCGGGACAGGGTTTCTACTATGGCTACACCTTC. The chain employs TRBV6-5 and TRBJ1-2; 9 nucleotides align to TRBD1. The CDR3 extends over 16 amino acids. The trim removed 0 bases at V and 3 bases at J, leaving 5 bases unmatched. Germline CDR1 reads MNHEY; CDR2 reads SVGAGI.

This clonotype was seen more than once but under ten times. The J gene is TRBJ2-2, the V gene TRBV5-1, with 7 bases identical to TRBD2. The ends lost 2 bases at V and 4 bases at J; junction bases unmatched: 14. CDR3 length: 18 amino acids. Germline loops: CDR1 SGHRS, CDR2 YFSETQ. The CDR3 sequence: CASSFFLRGESSTGELFF. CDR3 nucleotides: TGCGCCAGCAGCTTTTTTCTCCGGGGGGAAAGTAGCACCGGGGAGCTGTTTTTT.

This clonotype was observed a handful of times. CDR3 sequence reads: CASSRSGAGETQYF. DNA for the CDR3: TGCGCCAGCAGCCGCAGCGGGGCAGGGGAGACCCAGTACTTC. This chain joins TRBV5-1 and TRBJ2-5, with TRBD2 identical over 7 bases. The trim removed 4 bases at V and 5 bases at J, leaving 8 bases unmatched. From germline, CDR1 is SGHRS and CDR2 YFSETQ. The CDR3 contains 14 residues.

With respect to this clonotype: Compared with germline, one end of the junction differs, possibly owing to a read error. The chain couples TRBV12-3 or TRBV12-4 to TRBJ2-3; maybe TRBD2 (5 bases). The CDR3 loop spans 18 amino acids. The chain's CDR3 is CASSFGLAGMVSTDMQYF. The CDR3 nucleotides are TGTGCCAGCAGTTTTGGGCTAGCTGGTATGGTGAGCACAGATATGCAGTATTTT.

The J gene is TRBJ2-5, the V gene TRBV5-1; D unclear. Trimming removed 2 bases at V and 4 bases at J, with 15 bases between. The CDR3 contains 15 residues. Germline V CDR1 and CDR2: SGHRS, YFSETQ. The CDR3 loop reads CASSFLGVKPETQYF. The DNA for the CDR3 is TGCGCCAGCAGCTTCCTCGGTGTGAAGCCAGAGACCCAGTACTTC.

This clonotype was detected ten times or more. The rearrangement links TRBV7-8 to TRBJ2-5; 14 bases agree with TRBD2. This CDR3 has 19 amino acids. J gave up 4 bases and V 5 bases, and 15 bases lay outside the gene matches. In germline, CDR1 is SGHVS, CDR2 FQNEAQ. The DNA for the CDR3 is TGTGCCAGCAGCCCAAACCCCGGGACTAGCGGGAGTCCGAGAGAGACCCAGTACTTC. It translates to CASSPNPGTSGSPRETQYF.

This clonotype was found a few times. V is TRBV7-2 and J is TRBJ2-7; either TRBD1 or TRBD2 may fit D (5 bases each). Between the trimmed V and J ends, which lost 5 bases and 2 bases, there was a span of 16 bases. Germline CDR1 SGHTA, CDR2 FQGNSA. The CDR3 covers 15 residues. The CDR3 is CASSQSWGRTYEQYF. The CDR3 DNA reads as TGTGCCAGCAGCCAGTCTTGGGGGAGAACCTACGAGCAGTACTTC.

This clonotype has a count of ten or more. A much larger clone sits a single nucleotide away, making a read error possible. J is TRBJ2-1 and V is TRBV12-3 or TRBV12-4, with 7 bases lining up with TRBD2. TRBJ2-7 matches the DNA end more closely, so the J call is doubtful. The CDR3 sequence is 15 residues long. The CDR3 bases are TGTGCCAGCAGTTTAGGCGGGAGCTCCTACAATGAGCAGTACTTC. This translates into CASSLGGSSYNEQYF.

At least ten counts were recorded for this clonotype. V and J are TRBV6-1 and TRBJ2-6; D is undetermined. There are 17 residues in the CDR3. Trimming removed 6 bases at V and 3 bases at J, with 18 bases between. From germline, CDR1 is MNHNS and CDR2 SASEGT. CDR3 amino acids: CASRKGTISFGANVLTF. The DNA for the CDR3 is TGTGCCAGCAGGAAGGGTACGATAAGCTTTGGGGCCAACGTCCTGACTTTC.

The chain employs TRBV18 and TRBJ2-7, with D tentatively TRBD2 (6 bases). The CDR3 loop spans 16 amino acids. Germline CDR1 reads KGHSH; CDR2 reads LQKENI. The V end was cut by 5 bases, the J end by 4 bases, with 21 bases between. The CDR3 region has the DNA TGTGCCAGCTCATCACGCCGGGCTAGCGACCCTTACGAGCAGTACTTC. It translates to CASSSRRASDPYEQYF.

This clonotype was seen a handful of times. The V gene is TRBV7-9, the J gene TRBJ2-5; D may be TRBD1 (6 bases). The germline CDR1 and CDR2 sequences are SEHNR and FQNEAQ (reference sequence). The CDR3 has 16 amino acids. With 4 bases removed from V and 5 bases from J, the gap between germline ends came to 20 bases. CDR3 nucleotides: TGTGCCAGCAGCTCCACTAATACAGGGCTTGGGGAGACCCAGTACTTC. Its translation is CASSSTNTGLGETQYF. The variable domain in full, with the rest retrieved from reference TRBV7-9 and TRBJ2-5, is DTGVSQNPRHKITKRGQNVTFRCDPISEHNRLYWYRQTLGQGPEFLTYFQNEAQLEKSRLLSDRFSAERPKGSFSTLEIQRTEQGDSAMYLCASSSTNTGLGETQYFGPGTRLLVL.

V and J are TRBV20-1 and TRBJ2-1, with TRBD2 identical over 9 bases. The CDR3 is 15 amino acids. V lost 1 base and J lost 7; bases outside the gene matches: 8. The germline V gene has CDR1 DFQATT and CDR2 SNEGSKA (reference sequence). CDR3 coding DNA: TGCAGTGCTAGAGTTGGGACTAGCCAGGGGAATGAGCAGTTCTTC. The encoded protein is CSARVGTSQGNEQFF.

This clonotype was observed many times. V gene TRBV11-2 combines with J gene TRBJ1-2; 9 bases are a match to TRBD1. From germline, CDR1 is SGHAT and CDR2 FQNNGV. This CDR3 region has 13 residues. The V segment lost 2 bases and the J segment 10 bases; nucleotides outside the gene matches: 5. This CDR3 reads CASSLTGQGDYTF. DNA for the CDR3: TGTGCCAGCAGCTTAACGGGACAGGGAGACTACACCTTC.

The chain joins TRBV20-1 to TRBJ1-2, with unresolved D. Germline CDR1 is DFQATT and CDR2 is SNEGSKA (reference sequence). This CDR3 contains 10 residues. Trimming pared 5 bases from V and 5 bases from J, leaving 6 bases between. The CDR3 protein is CSAPGYGYTF. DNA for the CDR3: TGCAGTGCTCCTGGGTATGGCTACACCTTC.

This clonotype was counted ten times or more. CDR3 in DNA: TGCAGTGCTAGTGTGGGACAGGGTCCTGGAGAGCAGTACTTC. Its protein is CSASVGQGPGEQYF. The chain has TRBV20-1 and TRBJ2-7, with 9 bases fitting TRBD1. V lost 3 bases, J lost 7 bases, and 10 bases stayed unmatched. CDR3 length: 14 amino acids. In germline, CDR1 is DFQATT, CDR2 SNEGSKA (reference sequence).

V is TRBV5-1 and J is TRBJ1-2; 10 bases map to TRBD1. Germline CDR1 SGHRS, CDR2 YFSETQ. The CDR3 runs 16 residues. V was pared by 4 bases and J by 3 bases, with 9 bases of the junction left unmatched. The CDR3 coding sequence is TGCGCCAGCAGCCGGGACAGGGGCTCTCTAGACTATGGCTACACCTTC. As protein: CASSRDRGSLDYGYTF. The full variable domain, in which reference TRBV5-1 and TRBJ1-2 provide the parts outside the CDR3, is KAGVTQTPRYLIKTRGQQVTLSCSPISGHRSVSWYQQTPGQGLQFLFEYFSETQRNKGNFPGRFSGRQFSNSRSEMNVSTLELGDSALYLCASSRDRGSLDYGYTFGSGTRLTVV.

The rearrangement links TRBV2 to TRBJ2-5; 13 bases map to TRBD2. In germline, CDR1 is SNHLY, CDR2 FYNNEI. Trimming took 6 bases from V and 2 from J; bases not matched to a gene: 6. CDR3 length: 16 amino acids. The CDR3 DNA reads TGTGCCAGCAGGACGGGGACTAGCGGGGTACAAGAGACCCAGTACTTC. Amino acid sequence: CASRTGTSGVQETQYF.

The CDR3 is CASSLEGECEQYF. The CDR3 nucleotides are TGCGCCAGCAGCTTAGAGGGAGAGTGCGAGCAGTACTTC. The chain carries TRBV5-1 and TRBJ2-7, with TRBD2 as a possible D gene (5 bases). Looked up from germline, CDR1 is SGHRS and CDR2 is YFSETQ. The ends were cut back, 2 bases at V and 6 bases at J, with 12 bases in the middle. This CDR3 is built from 13 residues.

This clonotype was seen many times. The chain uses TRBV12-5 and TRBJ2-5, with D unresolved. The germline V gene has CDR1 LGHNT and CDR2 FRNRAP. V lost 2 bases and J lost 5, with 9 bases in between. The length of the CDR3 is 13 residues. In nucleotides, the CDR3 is TGTGCTAGTGGTTTGCCTGCGTTTGAGACCCAGTACTTC. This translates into CASGLPAFETQYF.